The 8 T cell receptor beta chains listed next were all sequenced from one sample in a study of cytomegalovirus exposure and HLA in healthy donors. This PCR relied on a set of 60 Vbeta primers and 13 Jbeta primers. This table comes from immunoSEQ multiplex PCR, and its TCRdb copy is limited to in-frame clones, with some not included. The sample consists of about 51,000 clones, around 85% of them appearing once. The specimen sequenced was PBMCs. Source of these receptors: a boy between 10 and 17 years old in good health and CMV-seropositive.

This clone was seen more than once but under ten times. The rearrangement joins TRBV5-3 to TRBJ1-2, with 9 bases matching TRBD1. TRBV5-3 is reported as an ORF; its role is uncertain. The CDR3 runs to 15 residues. Germline trimming cut 3 bases from V and 0 bases from J; bases unmatched to any gene: 3. The CDR3 loop is CARSSRDRANYGYTF. CDR3 nucleotide sequence: TGTGCCAGAAGCTCGCGGGACAGGGCTAACTATGGCTACACCTTC.

The rearrangement joins TRBV5-1 to TRBJ1-2; TRBD1 agrees at 10 bases. Losses at the gene ends were 0 bases for V and 6 bases for J; bases not matched to a gene: 2. Looked up from germline, CDR1 is SGHRS and CDR2 is YFSETQ. CDR3 size: 14 residues. CDR3 loop: CASSLETGGDGYTF. CDR3 nucleotide sequence: TGCGCCAGCAGCTTGGAGACAGGGGGCGATGGCTACACCTTC.

This clone was detected a few times. The same CDR3 is also encoded by other DNA sequences in this sample. The chain is built from TRBV4-1 and TRBJ1-2; no reliable D call. With 0 bases removed from V and 4 bases from J, the gap between germline ends came to 12 bases. There are 15 residues in the CDR3. Germline assignment: CDR1 MGHRA and CDR2 YSYEKL. In nucleotides, the CDR3 is TGCGCCAGCAGCCAAGATGAGGAAAATTTCTATGGCTACACCTTC. It codes for CASSQDEENFYGYTF.

This clone was recorded a few times. V and J are TRBV7-3 and TRBJ2-3; tentative D call: TRBD2 (7 bases). Trimming removed 5 bases from V and 6 bases from J, with 24 bases in between. This CDR3 has 17 residues. The germline CDR1 and CDR2 sequences are SGHTA and FQGTGA. CDR3 bases: TGTGCCAGCAGCCCCTCCCTAAAGGGGGGGCCCCCGGATACGCAGTATTTT. It codes for CASSPSLKGGPPDTQYF.

CDR3 sequence (DNA): TGTGCCAGCAGCGTATTAGCGGGGTCTAGCACAGATACGCAGTATTTT. Translation: CASSVLAGSSTDTQYF. This sequence joins TRBV9 and TRBJ2-3; 8 bases align to TRBD2. The CDR3 totals 16 residues. Per germline, CDR1 SGDLS and CDR2 YYNGEE. V dropped 1 base and J dropped 0; count of bases not matched to a gene: 4.

The genes are TRBV2 and TRBJ2-3, with D perhaps matching TRBD2 (6 bases). The germline gives CDR1 SNHLY, CDR2 FYNNEI. V shed 10 bases and J shed 1 base, with 15 bases lying between them. The CDR3 runs to 14 residues. The CDR3 bases are TGTGCCATAGCACCGGGACTCCGCACAGATACGCAGTATTTT. The encoded protein is CAIAPGLRTDTQYF. Full variable domain (outside the CDR3, taken from reference TRBV2 and TRBJ2-3): EPEVTQTPSHQVTQMGQEVILRCVPISNHLYFYWYRQILGQKVEFLVSFYNNEISEKSEIFDDQFSVERPDGSNFTLKIRSTKLEDSAMYFCAIAPGLRTDTQYFGPGTRLTVL.

The rearrangement links TRBV25-1 to TRBJ2-7; possible D gene TRBD2, 6 bases. Germline-derived CDR1 and CDR2 are MGHDK and SYGVNS. Trimming pared 5 bases from V and 2 bases from J, leaving 10 bases between. This CDR3 has 13 amino acids. In DNA form, the CDR3 reads TGTGCCAGCAGTCGGGGGACCGCCTACGAGCAGTACTTC. It encodes CASSRGTAYEQYF.

The chain links TRBV10-3 to TRBJ1-1, with a possible D match to TRBD1 (6 bases). This CDR3 spans 14 amino acids. V shed 6 bases and J shed 1 base, with 12 bases lying between them. The V gene's germline CDR1 is ENHRY and CDR2 SYGVKD. CDR3 residues: CAIRPTGSNTEAFF. The DNA for the CDR3 is TGTGCCATCAGGCCGACAGGCTCGAACACTGAAGCTTTCTTT.